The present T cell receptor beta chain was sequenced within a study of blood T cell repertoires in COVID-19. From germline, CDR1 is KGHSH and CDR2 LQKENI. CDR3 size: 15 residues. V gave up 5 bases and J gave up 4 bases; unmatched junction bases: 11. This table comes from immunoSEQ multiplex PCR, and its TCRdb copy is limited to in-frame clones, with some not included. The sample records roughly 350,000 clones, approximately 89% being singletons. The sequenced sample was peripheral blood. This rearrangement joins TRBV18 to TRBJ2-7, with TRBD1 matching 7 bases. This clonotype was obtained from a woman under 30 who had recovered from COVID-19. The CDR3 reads CASSRSGQPGYEQYV. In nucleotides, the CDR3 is TGTGCCAGCTCAAGGTCGGGACAGCCCGGTTACGAGCAGTACGTC.